These 10 T cell receptor beta chains were sequenced from one sample in a study of cytomegalovirus exposure and HLA in healthy donors. PCR amplification relied on 60 Vbeta primers (plus 13 Jbeta primers). Sequencing used immunoSEQ multiplex PCR; TCRdb keeps in-frame clones, though not all of them. The sample contains 110,000 or so clones, over 70% of which appear only once. Sequenced: PBMCs. The receptors here all came from a woman in her 40s in good health and CMV-seropositive.

This clone has a handful of counts. V is TRBV2 and J is TRBJ2-7; TRBD2 aligns across 11 bases. Germline CDR1 is SNHLY and CDR2 is FYNNEI. With V trimmed by 6 bases and J by 2 bases, 18 bases remained unmatched. The CDR3 has 19 residues. The CDR3 reads CASSDLGTSGGRRTYEQYF. The CDR3 region has the DNA TGTGCCAGCAGCGATCTCGGTACTAGCGGGGGACGCCGAACCTACGAGCAGTACTTC.

This clone occurred a few times. The chain employs TRBV4-1 and TRBJ1-1; D is undetermined. Trimming took off 3 bases at V and 3 bases at J, with 5 bases between the two ends. This CDR3 is 12 amino acids long. The germline CDR1 and CDR2 sequences are MGHRA and YSYEKL. The CDR3 DNA reads TGCGCCAGCAGCCATCGTTACACTGAAGCTTTCTTT. Its translation is CASSHRYTEAFF.

This rearrangement joins TRBV7-2 to TRBJ2-3, with 8 bases aligning to TRBD1. CDR3 length: 15 amino acids. J lost 8 bases, V lost 3 bases, and 10 bases had no gene match. In germline, CDR1 is SGHTA, CDR2 FQGNSA. The CDR3 sequence: CASSFLTGDEATQYF. The CDR3 DNA reads TGTGCCAGCAGCTTTCTGACAGGGGATGAGGCTACGCAGTATTTT.

This clone was detected only a few times. V usage is TRBV6-6 and J usage is TRBJ1-2; D is unresolved. V shed 0 bases and J shed 2 bases, with 13 bases lying between them. Germline CDR1 is MNHNY and CDR2 is SVGAGI (reference sequence). The CDR3 length is 16 residues. In DNA, the CDR3 is TGTGCCAGCAGTTACTCTATTAAGGGAGCCAACTATGGCTACACCTTC. This gives the protein CASSYSIKGANYGYTF.

The chain carries TRBV6-1 and TRBJ1-2; TRBD1 agrees at 11 bases. Germline V gives CDR1 MNHNS, CDR2 SASEGT. This CDR3 has 15 amino acids. The V gene end was trimmed by 5 bases and the J gene end by 5 bases; junction bases not matched to a gene: 7. CDR3 coding DNA: TGTGCCAGCAGTCCCGGACAGGGGGCGGATTATGGCTACACCTTC. Protein product: CASSPGQGADYGYTF.

This clone has a handful of counts. The rearrangement joins TRBV19 to TRBJ2-5; 7 nucleotides match TRBD2. V lost 8 bases, J lost 1 base, and 10 bases stayed unmatched. The CDR3 sequence is 15 residues long. CDR1 and CDR2 from the germline V gene are LNHDA and SQIVND (reference sequence). CDR3 sequence reads: CASSLGSSGQETQYF. The CDR3 bases are TGTGCCAGTTCCTTAGGATCTAGCGGCCAAGAGACCCAGTACTTC.

The chain couples TRBV6-1 to TRBJ1-1; D is unresolved. Trimming cost V 6 bases and J 5 bases, with 16 bases left between them. This CDR3 spans 14 amino acids. Germline CDR1 reads MNHNS; CDR2 reads SASEGT. The CDR3 reads CASRSDTEGTEAFF. For the CDR3, the DNA is TGTGCCAGCAGATCCGACACGGAAGGAACTGAAGCTTTCTTT.

The chain is built from TRBV5-5 and TRBJ2-5, with a weak D call TRBD1 (5 bases). Germline loops: CDR1 SGHKS, CDR2 YYEKEE (reference sequence). With 5 bases removed from V and 2 bases from J, the gap between germline ends came to 13 bases. The CDR3 spans 14 residues. CDR3 sequence: CASSRTQPQETQYF. As DNA, the CDR3 is TGTGCCAGCAGTCGGACACAGCCTCAAGAGACCCAGTACTTC.

The genes are TRBV19 and TRBJ2-7; 7 nucleotides align to TRBD2. Germline assignment: CDR1 LNHDA and CDR2 SQIVND (reference sequence). J lost 2 bases, V lost 6 bases, and 13 bases had no gene match. The CDR3 extends over 16 amino acids. The CDR3 loop reads CASSREGPHYTYEQYF. In nucleotides, the CDR3 is TGTGCCAGTAGCAGGGAGGGACCGCATTATACCTACGAGCAGTACTTC.

This clone has a handful of counts. In DNA form, the CDR3 reads TGTGCCAGCAGCCGAGGTGGTCGACAGTCCTATGGCTACACCTTC. Its translation: CASSRGGRQSYGYTF. The chain couples TRBV9 to TRBJ1-2; D may be TRBD1 (5 bases). Germline V gene lookup returns CDR1 SGDLS and CDR2 YYNGEE. The V end lost 4 bases, the J end lost 4 bases, and 17 bases lay between the germline ends. This CDR3 has 15 amino acids. Looking up the rest from reference TRBV9 and TRBJ1-2 gives the full variable domain: DSGVTQTPKHLITATGQRVTLRCSPRSGDLSVYWYQQSLDQGLQFLIQYYNGEERAKGNILERFSAQQFPDLHSELNLSSLELGDSALYFCASSRGGRQSYGYTFGSGTRLTVV.